Following are 5 T cell receptor beta chains from one sample sequenced in a study of cytotoxic CD8 clonotypes in ibrutinib-treated CLL. Using immunoSEQ multiplex PCR, the repertoire was profiled, and TCRdb retains in-frame clones only, with some absent. The data contain some 200,000 clones, 70% of them singletons. The material sequenced was PBMCs, taken after 12 months of ibrutinib treatment. All receptors come from a human donor with chronic lymphocytic leukemia.

V gene TRBV29-1 combines with J gene TRBJ1-1; 8 bases match TRBD1. The V and J ends lost 4 bases and 0 bases, in that order; junction bases with no gene match: 10. Germline lookup yields CDR1 SQVTM and CDR2 ANQGSEA. CDR3 size: 16 residues. CDR3 protein: CSVVAWDRSLNTEAFF. CDR3 DNA: TGCAGCGTTGTTGCTTGGGACAGGTCTTTGAACACTGAAGCTTTCTTT.

This sequence joins TRBV30 and TRBJ2-4, with D maybe TRBD1 (5 bases). In germline, CDR1 is GTSNPN, CDR2 SVGIG (reference sequence). The CDR3 has 17 amino acids. The V end lost 0 bases, the J end lost 0 bases, and 15 bases lay between the germline ends. This CDR3 reads CAWSVRQGVRAKNIQYF. The CDR3 DNA sequence: TGTGCCTGGAGTGTACGCCAGGGCGTTCGAGCCAAAAACATTCAGTACTTC.

V usage is TRBV9 and J usage is TRBJ1-6, with D possibly being TRBD1 (5 bases). This CDR3 comprises 16 residues. V was cut by 0 bases and J by 2 bases, with 9 bases left in between. CDR1 and CDR2 from the germline V gene are SGDLS and YYNGEE. The CDR3 region has the DNA TGTGCCAGCAGCGTAGGGGGAGGGGCCTATAATTCACCCCTCCACTTT. Protein sequence: CASSVGGGAYNSPLHF.

The chain joins TRBV9 to TRBJ1-4; possible D gene TRBD1, 5 bases. Looked up from germline, CDR1 is SGDLS and CDR2 is YYNGEE. The CDR3 has 13 amino acids. Trimming stripped 4 bases from V and 8 bases from J, with 12 bases between. CDR3 DNA: TGTGCCAGCAGCACACGAGGGGACGAAAAACTGTTTTTT. It specifies CASSTRGDEKLFF.

The rearrangement joins TRBV7-8 to TRBJ1-1, with a weak D call TRBD1 (5 bases). From germline, CDR1 is SGHVS and CDR2 FQNEAQ. The V and J ends lost 1 base and 4 bases respectively, with 10 bases between them. The length of the CDR3 is 14 residues. CDR3 residues: CASSLEGRSTEAFF. The CDR3 region has the DNA TGTGCCAGCAGCTTAGAGGGGAGGAGCACTGAAGCTTTCTTT.